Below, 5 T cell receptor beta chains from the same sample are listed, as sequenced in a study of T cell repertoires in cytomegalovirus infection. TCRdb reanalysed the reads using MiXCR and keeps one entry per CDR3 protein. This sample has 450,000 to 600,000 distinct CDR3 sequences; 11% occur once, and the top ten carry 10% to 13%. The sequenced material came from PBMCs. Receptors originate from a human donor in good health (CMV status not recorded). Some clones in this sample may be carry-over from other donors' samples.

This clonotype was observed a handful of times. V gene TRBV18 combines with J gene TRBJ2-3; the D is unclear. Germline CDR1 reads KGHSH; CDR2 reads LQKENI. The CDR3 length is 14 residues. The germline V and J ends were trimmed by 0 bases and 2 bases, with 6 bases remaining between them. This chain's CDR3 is CASSPPAATDTQYF. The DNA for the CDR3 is TGTGCCAGCTCACCACCGGCAGCCACAGATACGCAGTATTTT.

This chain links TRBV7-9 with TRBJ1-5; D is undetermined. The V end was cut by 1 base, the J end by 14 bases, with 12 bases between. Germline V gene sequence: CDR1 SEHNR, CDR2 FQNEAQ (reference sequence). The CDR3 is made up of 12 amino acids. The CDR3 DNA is TGTGCCAGCAGCTTAGGTGAAGGGCCGAAGCATTTT. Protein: CASSLGEGPKHF.

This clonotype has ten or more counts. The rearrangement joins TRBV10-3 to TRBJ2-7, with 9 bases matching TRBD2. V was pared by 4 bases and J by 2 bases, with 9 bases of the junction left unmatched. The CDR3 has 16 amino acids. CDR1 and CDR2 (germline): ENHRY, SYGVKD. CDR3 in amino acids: CAISGASGIGAYEQYF. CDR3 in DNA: TGTGCCATCAGTGGGGCTAGCGGGATAGGGGCCTACGAGCAGTACTTC.

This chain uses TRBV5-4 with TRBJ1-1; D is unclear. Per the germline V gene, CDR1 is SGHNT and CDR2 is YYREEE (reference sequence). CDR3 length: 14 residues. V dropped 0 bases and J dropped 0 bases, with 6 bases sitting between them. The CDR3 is CASSLGILNTEAFF. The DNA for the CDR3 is TGTGCCAGCAGCTTGGGAATACTGAACACTGAAGCTTTCTTT.

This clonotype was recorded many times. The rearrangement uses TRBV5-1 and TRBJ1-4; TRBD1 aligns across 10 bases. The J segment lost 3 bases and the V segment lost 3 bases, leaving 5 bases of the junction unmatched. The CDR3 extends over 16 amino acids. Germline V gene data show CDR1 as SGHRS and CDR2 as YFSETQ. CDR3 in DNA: TGCGCCAGCAGCTCGGGACAGGGGAGCCCTAATGAAAAACTGTTTTTT. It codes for CASSSGQGSPNEKLFF.